This T cell receptor (beta chain) derives from a study of CD8 T cells in ankylosing spondylitis. Study-wide findings and caveats: Reports say disease-linked clones showed up significantly more in matched ankylosing spondylitis synovial fluid. Disease-linked clones, CD8+, were relatively rare in peripheral blood.

Quantitative 5'-RACE was performed with molecular barcodes, and it yielded the TCR beta libraries. TCRdb re-derived calls from the 5' RACE reads in MiXCR, one entry per CDR3 protein. The table records roughly 140,000 distinct CDR3 sequences, under 55% of them present only once. This CDR3 is built from 15 residues. The germline V gene has CDR1 SEHNR and CDR2 FQNEAQ (reference sequence). Losses at the gene ends were 3 bases for V and 6 bases for J; bases not matched to a gene: 5. As concerns this clonotype: Antigen specificity is unknown.

Sequencing was done on a sample of synovial fluid, either unsorted or a sorted T cell fraction (not recorded which). The clonotype comes from a male donor with ankylosing spondylitis. The V gene is TRBV7-9, the J gene TRBJ1-6; TRBD1 agrees at 7 bases. The CDR3, as DNA: TGTGCCAGCAGCTTCCTGGGACAGACTAATTCACCCCTCCACTTT. The encoded protein is CASSFLGQTNSPLHF.